Each of the 10 T cell receptor beta chains below was sequenced from the same sample in a study of beta chain features in type 1 diabetes. As every portion of the isolated RNA was reverse transcribed, the sequencing read expressed TCRB transcripts. Measured with immunoSEQ multiplex PCR; TCRdb has only the in-frame clones, and not every one. The sample holds about 48,000 clones, approximately 45% seen once. These receptors have no identified antigens. Overall study results and limits: People with Type 1 diabetes carried modestly yet significantly shorter TCRB CDR3s in all four CD4+ subsets.

What was sequenced was Tregs from blood. These TCRs come from a man in his thirties or forties with type 1 diabetes.

The gene calls are TRBV6-5 and TRBJ1-2, with D possibly matching TRBD1 (5 bases). V shed 7 bases and J shed 6 bases, with 15 bases lying between them. This CDR3 is built from 13 residues. CDR1 and CDR2 from the germline V gene are MNHEY and SVGAGI. CDR3 sequence: CASMGPGEDGYTF. The CDR3 DNA reads as TGTGCCAGCATGGGGCCCGGGGAGGATGGCTACACCTTC.

J is TRBJ2-5 and V is TRBV27; D is unclear. The DNA end is more similar to TRBJ2-7, so the J call may be wrong. Germline V gives CDR1 MNHEY, CDR2 SMNVEV (reference sequence). This CDR3 region has 15 residues. For the CDR3, the DNA is TGTGCCAGCAGTCCCGCCCCAACCAGCGACGACGAGCAGTACTTC. Protein: CASSPAPTSDDEQYF.

The chain employs TRBV10-3 and TRBJ1-2, with D possibly matching TRBD1 (6 bases). The germline gives CDR1 ENHRY, CDR2 SYGVKD. V was cut by 8 bases and J by 8 bases, with 18 bases left in between. The CDR3 totals 13 residues. CDR3 amino acids: CAIRTQGWFGYTF. The CDR3 coding sequence is TGTGCCATCCGCACACAGGGATGGTTCGGCTACACCTTC.

The chain couples TRBV10-3 to TRBJ2-7; TRBD2 matches at 8 bases. The CDR3 covers 15 residues. The junction had 7 bases not matched to a gene; V was cut back by 6 bases and J by 0 bases. The germline V gene has CDR1 ENHRY and CDR2 SYGVKD. The CDR3 bases are TGTGCCATCAGGGAGAGCGGGAGCCTCTCCTACGAGCAGTACTTC. It encodes CAIRESGSLSYEQYF.

This sequence joins TRBV7-6 and TRBJ1-2; possible D gene TRBD1, 5 bases. V was shortened by 7 bases and J by 8 bases, with 20 bases between the two germline ends. Germline V gives CDR1 SGHVS, CDR2 FNYEAQ. This CDR3 has 14 residues. The CDR3: CASTPITRDGGYTF. CDR3 DNA sequence: TGTGCCAGCACCCCCATCACCAGGGATGGAGGCTACACCTTC.

The V and J genes are TRBV6-5 and TRBJ2-5, with 10 bases aligning to TRBD2. The tail of the sequence fits TRBJ2-7 better, so the J call may be wrong. Germline CDR1 and CDR2: MNHEY and SVGAGI. CDR3 length: 14 residues. Here the CDR3 reads CASKSGRAPNEQYF. CDR3 DNA sequence: TGTGCCAGCAAAAGCGGGAGGGCCCCTAACGAGCAGTACTTC.

This clone was detected a few times. The CDR3 nucleotides are TGTGCCAGCAGTTTCCGACAGGTCACAGATACGCAGTATTTT. Translated: CASSFRQVTDTQYF. V and J are TRBV27 and TRBJ2-3, with a tentative D call TRBD1 (6 bases). Trimming took 3 bases from V and 2 from J, leaving 9 bases between them. Germline CDR1 MNHEY, CDR2 SMNVEV (reference sequence). CDR3 length equals 14 residues.

The CDR3 reads CASSIDRGRGGYTF. DNA of the CDR3: TGTGCCAGTAGTATTGACAGGGGGCGCGGAGGCTACACCTTC. V and J are TRBV19 and TRBJ1-2, with 10 positions matching TRBD1. Losses at the gene ends were 3 bases for V and 8 bases for J; bases not matched to a gene: 6. This CDR3 has 14 residues. Germline lookup yields CDR1 LNHDA and CDR2 SQIVND (reference sequence).

This clone was seen a few times. The chain has TRBV29-1 and TRBJ2-3; TRBD2 might be the D (7 bases). The germline gives CDR1 SQVTM, CDR2 ANQGSEA. The CDR3 loop spans 15 amino acids. V was trimmed by 4 bases and J by 0 bases, leaving 14 bases between them. CDR3 sequence reads: CSVGLAGASTDTQYF. The CDR3, as DNA: TGCAGCGTTGGACTCGCGGGGGCCAGCACAGATACGCAGTATTTT.

This clone appeared a few times. The V gene is TRBV6-5, the J gene TRBJ2-7; 10 bases are shared with TRBD2. CDR1 is MNHEY and CDR2 is SVGAGI in the germline V gene. This CDR3 comprises 15 residues. V dropped 6 bases and J dropped 7; count of bases not matched to a gene: 12. The CDR3 reads CASRKLAGRLEEQYF. CDR3 in DNA: TGTGCCAGCAGAAAACTAGCGGGACGTCTGGAAGAGCAGTACTTC.